This T cell receptor beta chain originates from a study of blood T cell repertoires in COVID-19. Study information: Both acute and convalescent COVID-19 samples were obtained from the United States, Italy and Spain. Nucleic acid was either cDNA or gDNA, and it came from T cells, B-cell-depleted T cells, or PBMCs.

The CDR3 totals 12 residues. V was trimmed by 3 bases and J by 6 bases, leaving 7 bases between them. Germline CDR1 is SGDLS and CDR2 is YYNGEE. In the original analysis: Amplifying reference gene primers gave estimates of nucleated cell counts. TCRdb's copy holds only in-frame clones and misses some; the assay was immunoSEQ multiplex PCR. V, J and clone size were drawn from that table, and D and trimming were deduced from the DNA. This sample carries a few hundred thousand clones, less than 90% of them seen once, and the ten largest clones take roughly 8.5%. Participants came from about 24 US areas, aged roughly 18 to 90 years.

This chain uses TRBV9 with TRBJ2-1; a weak D match, TRBD1 (5 bases). Sequenced: PBMCs or T cells enriched from blood (not recorded which). This TCR came from a woman between 55 and 75 years old who had recovered from COVID-19. CDR3 region: CASSERGNEQFF. The CDR3, as DNA: TGTGCCAGCAGCGAAAGGGGCAATGAGCAGTTCTTC. Together with reference TRBV9 and TRBJ2-1, the CDR3 gives the full variable domain: DSGVTQTPKHLITATGQRVTLRCSPRSGDLSVYWYQQSLDQGLQFLIQYYNGEERAKGNILERFSAQQFPDLHSELNLSSLELGDSALYFCASSERGNEQFFGPGTRLTVL.